The 29 T cell receptor beta chains given below trace back to one sample, sequenced in a study of control samples from healthy donors and cancer patients. The protocol was immunoSEQ multiplex PCR, while the TCRdb copy is restricted to in-frame clones and leaves out a portion. The table lists roughly 88,000 clones, roughly nine tenths of them singletons, with about 16% in the top ten. The sample consisted of blood. These receptors originate from a man in his forties or fifties in good health.

This clone appeared a single time. This sequence joins TRBV21-1 and TRBJ2-7; TRBD1, the table's D call, was not compared with the DNA. TRBV21-1 is noted as a pseudogene. The CDR3 spans 13 residues. In nucleotides, the CDR3 is TGTGCCAGCTTCCGGGACAAAAGATACGAGCAGTACTTC. It codes for CASFRDKRYEQYF.

The CDR3 sequence is CASSTGLSYNEQFF. The CDR3 DNA is TGTGCCAGCAGTACGGGACTTTCGTACAATGAGCAGTTCTTC. V usage is TRBV6-2 or TRBV6-3 and J usage is TRBJ2-1; perhaps TRBD2 as D (6 bases). The CDR3 is 14 residues long. Between the trimmed V and J ends, which lost 5 bases and 4 bases, there was a span of 12 bases. The V gene's germline CDR1 is MNHEY and CDR2 SVGEGT.

This chain joins TRBV6-5 and TRBJ2-2, with 7 bases identical to TRBD1. J was trimmed by 1 base and V by 7 bases; bases with no gene match: 3. The CDR3 is made up of 14 amino acids. Looked up from germline, CDR1 is MNHEY and CDR2 is SVGAGI. CDR3 sequence reads: CASTRGRNTGELFF. In nucleotides, the CDR3 is TGTGCCAGCACCAGGGGGAGGAACACCGGGGAGCTGTTTTTT.

The CDR3 sequence is CASSPRQRMNTEAFF. The CDR3 DNA reads as TGTGCCAGCAGTCCTCGACAGAGAATGAACACTGAAGCTTTCTTT. The chain uses TRBV6-1 and TRBJ1-1, with D perhaps TRBD1 (5 bases). Trimming pared 5 bases from V and 0 bases from J, leaving 13 bases between. Germline values: CDR1 MNHNS, CDR2 SASEGT. The CDR3 extends over 15 amino acids.

This clone has a single count. The gene calls are TRBV9 and TRBJ2-7; D uncertain. Germline loops: CDR1 SGDLS, CDR2 YYNGEE. V lost 2 bases and J lost 0, with 9 bases in between. The CDR3 totals 14 residues. The CDR3 loop reads CASSVSGLSYEQYF. The CDR3 DNA reads as TGTGCCAGCAGCGTTTCCGGGCTCTCCTACGAGCAGTACTTC. The variable domain in full, with the rest retrieved from reference TRBV9 and TRBJ2-7, is DSGVTQTPKHLITATGQRVTLRCSPRSGDLSVYWYQQSLDQGLQFLIQYYNGEERAKGNILERFSAQQFPDLHSELNLSSLELGDSALYFCASSVSGLSYEQYFGPGTRLTVT.

The V and J genes are TRBV3-1 (or the pseudogene TRBV3-2) and TRBJ1-1, with D possibly TRBD1 on 5 matching bases. Deletions cut 1 base from V and 9 bases from J, with 15 bases between. The CDR3 spans 14 residues. The germline V gene encodes CDR1 LGHDT and CDR2 YNNKEL (reference sequence). This chain's CDR3 is CASSQAAQTVKAFF. Here the CDR3 DNA reads TGTGCCAGCAGCCAAGCGGCGCAGACAGTTAAAGCTTTCTTT.

CDR3 amino acids: CASSFAEKNTEAFF. CDR3 coding DNA: TGTGCCAGCAGCTTCGCCGAAAAGAACACTGAAGCTTTCTTT. The chain couples TRBV11-1 to TRBJ1-1; D not resolved. This CDR3 is built from 14 residues. Germline lookup yields CDR1 SGHAT and CDR2 FQDESV (reference sequence). The V end was cut by 3 bases, the J end by 1 base, with 9 bases between.

This chain connects TRBV5-1 to TRBJ1-1; D unclear. V lost 1 base, J lost 1 base, and 8 bases lay in between. The CDR3 length is 14 residues. Per germline, CDR1 SGHRS and CDR2 YFSETQ. CDR3: CASSLFGGNTEAFF. The CDR3 bases are TGCGCCAGCAGCTTGTTCGGAGGGAACACTGAAGCTTTCTTT.

The rearrangement links TRBV19 to TRBJ1-5, with a weak D call TRBD1 (5 bases). The V end was cut by 4 bases, the J end by 4 bases, with 11 bases between. Germline CDR1 reads LNHDA; CDR2 reads SQIVND (reference sequence). This CDR3 has 14 amino acids. The CDR3 DNA reads TGTGCCAGTAGTACCAGACAGAGTAATCAGCCCCAGCATTTT. Translating it yields CASSTRQSNQPQHF.

CDR3 in DNA: TGTGCCAGCAGCCAAGACCCGGGACGGCGGCGGGAAAAACTGTTTTTT. It yields the protein CASSQDPGRRREKLFF. V usage is TRBV3-1 (or the pseudogene TRBV3-2) and J usage is TRBJ1-4, with D maybe TRBD1 (5 bases). Trimming left V 0 bases short and J 8 bases short, with 16 bases between. The germline V gene has CDR1 LGHDT and CDR2 YNNKEL (reference sequence). The CDR3 totals 16 residues.

This rearrangement joins TRBV5-1 to TRBJ1-1; D gene uncertain. V gave up 4 bases and J gave up 7 bases, with 17 bases separating them. The CDR3 is 14 amino acids. CDR1 and CDR2 (germline): SGHRS, YFSETQ. The CDR3 spells CASSPTPWEGEAFF. CDR3 bases: TGCGCCAGCAGCCCCACCCCTTGGGAGGGTGAAGCTTTCTTT.

The V gene is TRBV3-1 (or the pseudogene TRBV3-2), the J gene TRBJ2-7; the D gene is possibly TRBD1 (6 bases). The CDR3 consists of 14 residues. Trimming left V 4 bases short and J 0 bases short, with 10 bases between. The germline CDR1 and CDR2 sequences are LGHDT and YNNKEL (reference sequence). DNA for the CDR3: TGTGCCAGCAGCCGAGGACAGAGCTCCTACGAGCAGTACTTC. Its protein product is CASSRGQSSYEQYF.

This clone was observed a handful of times. The CDR3 region is CASSPGPQETQYF. Here the CDR3 DNA reads TGTGCCAGCTCACCGGGTCCCCAAGAGACCCAGTACTTC. The J gene is TRBJ2-5, the V gene TRBV18; no reliable D call. This CDR3 spans 13 amino acids. Looked up from germline, CDR1 is KGHSH and CDR2 is LQKENI. The germline V and J ends were trimmed by 3 bases and 1 base, with 6 bases remaining between them.

This clone was seen a few times. This chain links TRBV27 with TRBJ1-1, with 8 bases fitting TRBD1. From germline, CDR1 is MNHEY and CDR2 SMNVEV (reference sequence). V gave up 3 bases and J gave up 1 base; unmatched junction bases: 7. The CDR3 is made up of 16 amino acids. The CDR3 here is CASSLGPGGPNTEAFF. CDR3 DNA sequence: TGTGCCAGCAGTTTGGGCCCAGGGGGCCCGAACACTGAAGCTTTCTTT.

This clone was seen once. The chain is built from TRBV6-2 or TRBV6-3 and TRBJ1-1; D is perhaps TRBD1 (6 bases). This CDR3 is 14 amino acids long. The germline gives CDR1 MNHEY, CDR2 SVGEGT. Between the trimmed V and J ends, which lost 0 bases and 3 bases, there was a span of 8 bases. CDR3 in amino acids: CASSYSRGYTEAFF. CDR3 nucleotides: TGTGCCAGCAGTTACTCAAGGGGGTACACTGAAGCTTTCTTT.

This chain links TRBV5-6 with TRBJ1-5; no definite D call. From germline, CDR1 is SGHDT and CDR2 YYEEEE. The CDR3 consists of 13 residues. Trimming pared 0 bases from V and 5 bases from J, leaving 6 bases between. Written as DNA, the CDR3 is TGTGCCAGCAGCTTGGGGGATGATCAGCCCCAGCATTTT. Protein: CASSLGDDQPQHF.

The V and J genes are TRBV3-1 (or the pseudogene TRBV3-2) and TRBJ2-7; the D is unclear. Per the germline V gene, CDR1 is LGHDT and CDR2 is YNNKEL (reference sequence). Trimming cost V 3 bases and J 3 bases, with 6 bases left between them. This CDR3 has 12 residues. CDR3 sequence (DNA): TGTGCCAGCAGCCAGGCCGGCTACGAGCAGTACTTC. Its protein product is CASSQAGYEQYF.

This clone was observed a handful of times. The rearrangement joins TRBV19 to TRBJ1-1; D is perhaps TRBD1 (5 bases). The CDR3 runs 18 residues. CDR1 and CDR2 (germline): LNHDA, SQIVND (reference sequence). Trimming cost V 6 bases and J 1 base, with 24 bases left between them. Here the CDR3 reads CASSISLGRGGRNTEAFF. Written as DNA, the CDR3 is TGTGCCAGTAGCATCTCCCTAGGTCGTGGGGGGAGGAACACTGAAGCTTTCTTT.

In DNA form, the CDR3 reads TGCAGCGTTGCCGGGCAACAGGGTGAGCAAGAGACCCAGTACTTC. Its protein product is CSVAGQQGEQETQYF. V usage is TRBV29-1 and J usage is TRBJ2-5; TRBD1 is a possible D gene (6 bases). This CDR3 contains 15 residues. CDR1 is SQVTM, CDR2 ANQGSEA, per germline. V was trimmed by 4 bases and J by 2 bases, leaving 17 bases between them.

The chain recombines TRBV5-6 with TRBJ1-2, with D unresolved. Germline lookup yields CDR1 SGHDT and CDR2 YYEEEE. V was pared by 0 bases and J by 7 bases, with 4 bases between. The CDR3 spans 11 residues. CDR3 DNA: TGTGCCAGCAGCTTGGGTGGTGGCTACACCTTC. It yields the protein CASSLGGGYTF.

This clone is a singleton in its sample. The J gene is TRBJ1-6, the V gene TRBV10-2, with 7 positions matching TRBD1. The germline CDR1 and CDR2 sequences are WSHSY and SAAADI. The CDR3 is made up of 15 amino acids. The trim removed 5 bases at V and 10 bases at J, leaving 11 bases unmatched. CDR3 region: CASSFGQAEGSPLHF. The CDR3 DNA follows: TGCGCCAGCAGTTTTGGACAGGCGGAGGGGTCACCCCTCCACTTT.

V usage is TRBV11-2 and J usage is TRBJ2-3; D not certain. Germline V gene data show CDR1 as SGHAT and CDR2 as FQNNGV. Trimming took off 1 base at V and 1 base at J, with 12 bases between the two ends. This CDR3 has 16 amino acids. CDR3 loop: CASSLGVREGTDTQYF. As DNA, the CDR3 is TGTGCCAGCAGCTTAGGGGTCCGAGAAGGCACAGATACGCAGTATTTT.

The chain couples TRBV10-3 to TRBJ1-6; D possibly corresponds to TRBD1 (5 bases). This CDR3 region has 12 residues. CDR1 and CDR2 (germline): ENHRY, SYGVKD. Trimming took 3 bases from V and 9 from J, leaving 6 bases between them. The CDR3 coding sequence is TGTGCCATCAGTGAAAGGGGTTCACCCCTCCACTTT. This translates into CAISERGSPLHF.

This chain connects TRBV12-5 to TRBJ1-1, with D possibly matching TRBD1 (5 bases). The germline V and J ends were trimmed by 3 bases and 1 base, with 9 bases remaining between them. CDR1 is LGHNT, CDR2 FRNRAP, per germline. The CDR3 length is 14 residues. The CDR3 DNA is TGTGCTAGTGGTTTAGAGGGGAGGAACACTGAAGCTTTCTTT. Its translation: CASGLEGRNTEAFF.

The genes are TRBV29-1 and TRBJ2-3; D remains unclear. The V end was cut by 0 bases, the J end by 5 bases, with 9 bases between. The CDR3 has 13 amino acids. Germline values: CDR1 SQVTM, CDR2 ANQGSEA. CDR3 sequence: CSVEDLSRDTQYF. The CDR3 nucleotides read TGCAGCGTTGAAGATCTTAGTAGAGATACGCAGTATTTT.

The rearrangement uses TRBV12-3 or TRBV12-4 and TRBJ1-2; D perhaps matches TRBD1 (5 bases). The CDR3 length is 13 residues. Trimming shortened V by 1 base and J by 4 bases, and 7 bases separated the two germline ends. DNA for the CDR3: TGTGCCAGCAGTTTAGGACAGCCCTATGGCTACACCTTC. It yields the protein CASSLGQPYGYTF.

The V call is TRBV6-5, the J call TRBJ1-2; D is unclear. Between the trimmed V and J ends, which lost 0 bases and 10 bases, there was a span of 9 bases. Germline V gives CDR1 MNHEY, CDR2 SVGAGI. CDR3 length: 12 residues. DNA for the CDR3: TGTGCCAGCAGTTACTCGAAGAGCGACTACACCTTC. Encoded protein: CASSYSKSDYTF.

The chain is built from TRBV9 and TRBJ1-4; 8 bases fit TRBD1. Germline V gene lookup returns CDR1 SGDLS and CDR2 YYNGEE. CDR3 length: 14 residues. V lost 5 bases and J lost 7; bases outside the gene matches: 7. The CDR3 DNA is TGTGCCAGCAGTGTGGACAGGGTGGGTGAAAAACTGTTTTTT. It is translated as CASSVDRVGEKLFF. Looking up the rest from reference TRBV9 and TRBJ1-4 gives the full variable domain: DSGVTQTPKHLITATGQRVTLRCSPRSGDLSVYWYQQSLDQGLQFLIQYYNGEERAKGNILERFSAQQFPDLHSELNLSSLELGDSALYFCASSVDRVGEKLFFGSGTQLSVL.

The chain uses TRBV19 and TRBJ1-1, with TRBD1 identical over 7 bases. V trimming: 6 bases; J trimming: 5 bases; junction bases outside the gene matches: 9. The CDR3 is 14 residues long. The V gene's germline CDR1 is LNHDA and CDR2 SQIVND (reference sequence). CDR3 DNA: TGTGCCAGTAGCCCACAGGGGCGCGGGACTGAAGCTTTCTTT. This codes for CASSPQGRGTEAFF.